This TCR beta chain was observed in a study of shared clonotypes between healthy human individuals. General study findings and limits: Estimated richness was generally greater in naive than memory subsets. Of the naive CD4 clonotypes, approximately 5% were shared across a few donors.

Germline CDR1 is MGHDK and CDR2 is SYGVNS. This CDR3 is built from 11 residues. V lost 6 bases and J lost 9, with 12 bases in between. Comment on this clone: The antigen is not known.

CD4+ cells were split into CD45RA+ naive and CD45RA-negative memory subsets. The assay was immunoSEQ multiplex PCR, and TCRdb's table has in-frame clones only and misses some. The sample consists of roughly 1,600,000 clones, 98% to 99% of them appearing once. The clonotype comes from a man aged 25-45 years in good health. The chain couples TRBV25-1 to TRBJ2-7; D is ambiguous. The sequenced sample consisted of naive CD4+ T cells sorted from blood. Subset noted: CD45RA+ positively selected. Here the CDR3 DNA reads TGTGCCAGCAGCAGTAGTATGGGGCAGTACTTC. It specifies CASSSSMGQYF.